The 23 T cell receptor beta chains presented below share a single source sample, sequenced in a study of T-cell reconstitution after alpha-beta-depleted transplantation in children. Unique molecular identifiers were incorporated into the prepared TCRbeta library. From the PCR reads, TCRdb called clonotypes with MiXCR, one entry per CDR3 protein. The data contain 250,000 to 300,000 distinct CDR3 sequences, about 9.5% of them singletons. The sample was PBMCs, taken before TCRalphabeta/CD19-depleted stem cell transplant. The receptors derive from a boy under two years old with acute myeloid leukemia, due to receive a stem cell transplant.

This clonotype was seen ten or more times. The chain carries TRBV11-2 and TRBJ2-1; weak D call: TRBD2 (5 bases). Germline V lookup: CDR1 SGHAT, CDR2 FQNNGV. This CDR3 comprises 13 residues. V shed 2 bases and J shed 4 bases, with 6 bases lying between them. DNA of the CDR3: TGTGCCAGCAGCTTAACTAGGTACAATGAGCAGTTCTTC. It encodes CASSLTRYNEQFF.

This clonotype was seen a few times. The V and J genes are TRBV28 and TRBJ2-1; D possibly corresponds to TRBD1 (5 bases). The CDR3 consists of 17 residues. V shed 5 bases and J shed 8 bases, with 25 bases lying between them. CDR1 and CDR2 (germline): MDHEN, SYDVKM. For the CDR3, the DNA is TGTGCCAGCAGTCTAGAATCGGACAAGGGCCCAAATGATGAGCAGTTCTTC. This translates into CASSLESDKGPNDEQFF.

This clonotype has ten or more counts. The chain employs TRBV12-3 or TRBV12-4 and TRBJ1-2; 8 bases agree with TRBD1. Unmatched junction bases numbered 8, after V lost 6 bases and J lost 8 bases. The CDR3 is 13 amino acids. CDR3 sequence reads: CASSPTGVGGYTF. The CDR3, as DNA: TGTGCCAGCAGCCCGACAGGGGTCGGCGGCTACACCTTC.

This clonotype was detected many times. The chain links TRBV28 to TRBJ2-3, with D perhaps TRBD2 (7 bases). The CDR3 length is 16 residues. CDR1 and CDR2 from the germline V gene are MDHEN and SYDVKM. V lost 4 bases and J lost 1, with 15 bases in between. For the CDR3, the DNA is TGTGCCAGCAGTTCCTTGGGGGGGCGGGGCACAGATACGCAGTATTTT. Amino acids: CASSSLGGRGTDTQYF.

A remark on this clonotype: A much larger clonotype is one base distant, so this may be a read error. The genes are TRBV29-1 and TRBJ2-1, with 7 bases identical to TRBD1. The CDR3 extends over 14 amino acids. CDR1 and CDR2 from the germline V gene are SQVTM and ANQGSEA. Trimming cost V 7 bases and J 5 bases; bases outside gene matches: 11. The CDR3 sequence is CSACSDRCHNEQFF. CDR3 DNA sequence: TGCAGCGCCTGCTCGGACAGGTGCCACAATGAGCAGTTCTTC.

This clonotype was picked up many times. The chain employs TRBV3-1 and TRBJ2-3; TRBD1 aligns across 9 bases. Trimming removed 3 bases from V and 2 bases from J; junction bases left unmatched: 6. Germline V CDR1 and CDR2: LGHDT, YNNKEL (reference sequence). This CDR3 is 16 amino acids long. CDR3 DNA sequence: TGTGCCAGCAGCCACCGGGACAGGGACCACACAGATACGCAGTATTTT. This codes for CASSHRDRDHTDTQYF.

There are a few counts of this clonotype. V gene TRBV19 combines with J gene TRBJ2-7, with a tentative D call TRBD1 (5 bases). CDR1 LNHDA and CDR2 SQIVND come from the germline V gene (reference sequence). The V end was cut by 11 bases, the J end by 4 bases, with 18 bases between. CDR3 length: 13 amino acids. The CDR3 nucleotides are TGTGCCTGCTCGAGGACACCTCCTTACGAGCAGTACTTC. Residues: CACSRTPPYEQYF.

This clonotype was found many times. This sequence joins TRBV28 and TRBJ2-7; 13 bases map to TRBD2. Germline V lookup: CDR1 MDHEN, CDR2 SYDVKM. The CDR3 totals 15 residues. With V trimmed by 6 bases and J by 2 bases, 4 bases remained unmatched. The CDR3 spells CASRPLAGGPYEQYF. DNA of the CDR3: TGTGCCAGCAGACCACTAGCGGGAGGGCCCTACGAGCAGTACTTC.

This clonotype was detected ten times or more. The gene calls are TRBV11-1 and TRBJ2-3; 7 bases align to TRBD1. There are 16 residues in the CDR3. The V and J ends lost 4 bases and 3 bases, in that order; junction bases with no gene match: 10. Germline V gives CDR1 SGHAT, CDR2 FQDESV (reference sequence). The CDR3 region is CASSSGTAKVTDTQYF. The CDR3 nucleotides are TGTGCCAGCAGCTCCGGGACAGCGAAGGTAACAGATACGCAGTATTTT.

The chain recombines TRBV11-3 with TRBJ2-5; TRBD2 matches 10 bases. V shed 1 base and J 4 bases; nucleotides not matched to a gene: 3. The length of the CDR3 is 15 residues. Germline values: CDR1 SGHNT, CDR2 YENEEA. The CDR3 DNA reads TGTGCCAGCAGCTTAGGGACTAGCGGAGTAGAGACCCAGTACTTC. It specifies CASSLGTSGVETQYF.

This clonotype was seen repeatedly, ten times or more. V and J are TRBV29-1 and TRBJ2-5, with 7 positions matching TRBD2. Germline CDR1 SQVTM, CDR2 ANQGSEA. The CDR3 covers 11 residues. CDR3 sequence: CTGTTQETQYF. In nucleotides, the CDR3 is TGCACCGGGACTACCCAAGAGACCCAGTACTTC.

As concerns this clonotype: Being one base from a much bigger clone, this may be a read error. The rearrangement links TRBV7-2 to TRBJ2-3, with D tentatively TRBD1 or TRBD2 (6 bases each). Germline CDR1 SGHTA, CDR2 FQGNSA. CDR3 length: 15 residues. The CDR3 DNA follows: TGTGCCACCAGCTTTGGGGGGCAGAGCACAGATACGCAGTATTTT. This codes for CATSFGGQSTDTQYF.

This clonotype has at least ten counts. The V call is TRBV7-2, the J call TRBJ2-2; TRBD2 agrees at 7 bases. This CDR3 has 16 residues. CDR1 is SGHTA and CDR2 is FQGNSA in the germline V gene. The ends lost 0 bases at V and 9 bases at J; junction bases unmatched: 10. The chain's CDR3 is CASSLASQGGVRELFF. As DNA, the CDR3 is TGTGCCAGCAGCTTAGCCTCCCAGGGAGGGGTCCGGGAGCTGTTTTTT.

The chain links TRBV3-1 to TRBJ2-2; 7 positions match TRBD2. Germline CDR1 LGHDT, CDR2 YNNKEL (reference sequence). V shed 5 bases, J shed 1 base, and the junction held 4 bases outside the gene matches. The CDR3 is 15 amino acids. The CDR3 DNA reads as TGTGCCAGCAGCGGGACTAATATGAACACCGGGGAGCTGTTTTTT. Its translation: CASSGTNMNTGELFF.

This clonotype was seen ten or more times. The chain is built from TRBV7-2 and TRBJ2-3; 12 bases line up with TRBD2. With V trimmed by 3 bases and J by 6 bases, 13 bases remained unmatched. CDR1 is SGHTA, CDR2 FQGNSA, per germline. The CDR3 runs 18 residues. The CDR3 spells CASSLGTLAGGPLDTQYF. The CDR3 coding sequence is TGTGCCAGCAGCTTGGGAACTCTAGCGGGGGGGCCCCTCGATACGCAGTATTTT.

Many counts were recorded for this clonotype. The V call is TRBV25-1, the J call TRBJ1-2, with D possibly matching TRBD1 (6 bases). V dropped 5 bases and J dropped 2 bases, with 9 bases sitting between them. The CDR3 extends over 13 amino acids. The germline gives CDR1 MGHDK, CDR2 SYGVNS. The CDR3 sequence: CASSPTGNYGYTF. CDR3 sequence (DNA): TGTGCCAGCAGTCCTACAGGGAACTATGGCTACACCTTC.

This clonotype came up many times. This chain links TRBV9 with TRBJ1-5; D call uncertain. This CDR3 region has 14 residues. Trimming took 4 bases from V and 5 from J, leaving 13 bases between them. In germline, CDR1 is SGDLS, CDR2 YYNGEE. The CDR3 protein is CASSPGPRDQPQHF. The CDR3 bases are TGTGCCAGCAGCCCCGGGCCACGGGATCAGCCCCAGCATTTT.

The chain joins TRBV19 to TRBJ2-4; D gene uncertain. This CDR3 contains 12 residues. Per the germline V gene, CDR1 is LNHDA and CDR2 is SQIVND (reference sequence). Trimming removed 4 bases from V and 3 bases from J, with 4 bases in between. The DNA of the CDR3 is TGTGCCAGTAGTACACTCAAAAACATTCAGTACTTC. Translating it yields CASSTLKNIQYF.

This clonotype was detected only a few times. The chain joins TRBV10-3 to TRBJ2-3, with D uncertain. In germline, CDR1 is ENHRY, CDR2 SYGVKD. The CDR3 has 16 amino acids. V was cut by 2 bases and J by 2 bases, with 14 bases left in between. For the CDR3, the DNA is TGTGCCATCAGTGAGGGCCGGGCGGAGTCCACAGATACGCAGTATTTT. Translating gives CAISEGRAESTDTQYF.

The rearrangement joins TRBV5-1 to TRBJ2-3; 8 bases match TRBD1. Looked up from germline, CDR1 is SGHRS and CDR2 is YFSETQ. This CDR3 is 16 amino acids long. V dropped 0 bases and J dropped 2; count of bases not matched to a gene: 5. The CDR3 sequence: CASSLDGTGHTDTQYF. CDR3 DNA: TGCGCCAGCAGCTTGGACGGGACAGGACACACAGATACGCAGTATTTT. The full variable domain, its missing parts supplied by reference TRBV5-1 and TRBJ2-3, is KAGVTQTPRYLIKTRGQQVTLSCSPISGHRSVSWYQQTPGQGLQFLFEYFSETQRNKGNFPGRFSGRQFSNSRSEMNVSTLELGDSALYLCASSLDGTGHTDTQYFGPGTRLTVL.

This clonotype showed up many times. This chain links TRBV25-1 with TRBJ2-5; 8 positions match TRBD1. Germline CDR1 MGHDK, CDR2 SYGVNS. Trimming removed 5 bases from V and 5 bases from J; junction bases left unmatched: 4. This CDR3 is built from 13 residues. The CDR3 protein is CASSPGGSETQYF. CDR3 DNA: TGTGCCAGCAGTCCAGGGGGCTCGGAGACCCAGTACTTC.

Regarding this clonotype: Relative to the germline gene, one junction end is altered; a read error may explain this. The gene calls are TRBV11-1 and TRBJ2-5, with 14 bases lining up with TRBD2. CDR1 SGHAT and CDR2 FQDESV come from the germline V gene (reference sequence). This CDR3 contains 20 residues. The CDR3 sequence: CASTLTLGSGLAGEEETQYF. CDR3 DNA: TGTGCCAGCACCTTAACCCTGGGATCGGGACTAGCGGGAGAAGAAGAGACCCAGTACTTC.

In the case of this clonotype: The conserved phenylalanine or tryptophan is not found at the CDR3 terminus, so this likely reflects a read error. The chain recombines TRBV6-1 with TRBJ1-2; TRBD1 aligns across 8 bases. The CDR3 loop spans 14 amino acids. The junction had 7 bases not matched to a gene; V was cut back by 6 bases and J by 4 bases. Germline CDR1 MNHNS, CDR2 SASEGT. This chain's CDR3 is CASRADRDTYGYTS. CDR3 DNA: TGTGCCAGCAGGGCGGACAGGGACACCTATGGCTACACCTCC.